The T cell receptor (beta chain) under discussion was sequenced for a study of shared clonotypes between healthy human individuals. Study details: Plates per donor: three CD4 naive, three CD4 memory, two CD8 naive, one CD8 memory.

Germline values: CDR1 LNHDA, CDR2 SQIVND (reference sequence). Trimming took 4 bases from V and 7 from J; bases not matched to a gene: 9. The CDR3 is made up of 14 amino acids. Overall study results and limits: The sharing of 4% to 5.5% of naive CD4 clonotypes was seen across a handful of donors. Naive subsets generally exceeded memory subsets in estimated richness.

There are a few counts of this clone. The target antigen is unknown. The method was immunoSEQ multiplex PCR; TCRdb's version includes in-frame clones alone and lacks a portion of them. The sample shows about 770,000 clones, 55% to 75% of them seen only once. Sequenced sample: memory CD4+ T cells sorted from blood. Sample subset: CD45RA-negative fraction. The origin of this receptor is a woman in her twenties or thirties in good health. The genes are TRBV19 and TRBJ1-1; 7 bases fit TRBD1. The DNA for the CDR3 is TGTGCCAGTAGTACCCAGGGTTCAGGGGGTGAAGCTTTCTTT. Translating it yields CASSTQGSGGEAFF.